This T cell receptor (beta chain) was sequenced during a study of cytomegalovirus exposure and HLA in healthy donors. Study-wide points: One cluster of highly shared sequence variants probably arose as a sequencing artifact.

The PCR used 60 Vbeta and 13 Jbeta primers. Clones were read by immunoSEQ multiplex PCR, and TCRdb kept only the in-frame ones, dropping some. This sample yields over 200,000 clones, of which about 75% are seen a single time; 1.5% to 2% belongs to the top ten. The table lists this clone with a few counts. The antigen remains unidentified. The sample consisted of PBMCs. The clonotype was recovered from a woman in her 30s in good health and CMV-seronegative.

The chain's CDR3 is CASKGPGRETQYF. The CDR3 DNA reads TGTGCCAGCAAGGGGCCTGGTCGTGAGACCCAGTACTTC. The rearrangement links TRBV6-5 to TRBJ2-5; tentative D call: TRBD1 (5 bases). This CDR3 contains 13 residues. Germline CDR1 MNHEY, CDR2 SVGAGI. V dropped 7 bases and J dropped 5 bases, with 14 bases sitting between them.